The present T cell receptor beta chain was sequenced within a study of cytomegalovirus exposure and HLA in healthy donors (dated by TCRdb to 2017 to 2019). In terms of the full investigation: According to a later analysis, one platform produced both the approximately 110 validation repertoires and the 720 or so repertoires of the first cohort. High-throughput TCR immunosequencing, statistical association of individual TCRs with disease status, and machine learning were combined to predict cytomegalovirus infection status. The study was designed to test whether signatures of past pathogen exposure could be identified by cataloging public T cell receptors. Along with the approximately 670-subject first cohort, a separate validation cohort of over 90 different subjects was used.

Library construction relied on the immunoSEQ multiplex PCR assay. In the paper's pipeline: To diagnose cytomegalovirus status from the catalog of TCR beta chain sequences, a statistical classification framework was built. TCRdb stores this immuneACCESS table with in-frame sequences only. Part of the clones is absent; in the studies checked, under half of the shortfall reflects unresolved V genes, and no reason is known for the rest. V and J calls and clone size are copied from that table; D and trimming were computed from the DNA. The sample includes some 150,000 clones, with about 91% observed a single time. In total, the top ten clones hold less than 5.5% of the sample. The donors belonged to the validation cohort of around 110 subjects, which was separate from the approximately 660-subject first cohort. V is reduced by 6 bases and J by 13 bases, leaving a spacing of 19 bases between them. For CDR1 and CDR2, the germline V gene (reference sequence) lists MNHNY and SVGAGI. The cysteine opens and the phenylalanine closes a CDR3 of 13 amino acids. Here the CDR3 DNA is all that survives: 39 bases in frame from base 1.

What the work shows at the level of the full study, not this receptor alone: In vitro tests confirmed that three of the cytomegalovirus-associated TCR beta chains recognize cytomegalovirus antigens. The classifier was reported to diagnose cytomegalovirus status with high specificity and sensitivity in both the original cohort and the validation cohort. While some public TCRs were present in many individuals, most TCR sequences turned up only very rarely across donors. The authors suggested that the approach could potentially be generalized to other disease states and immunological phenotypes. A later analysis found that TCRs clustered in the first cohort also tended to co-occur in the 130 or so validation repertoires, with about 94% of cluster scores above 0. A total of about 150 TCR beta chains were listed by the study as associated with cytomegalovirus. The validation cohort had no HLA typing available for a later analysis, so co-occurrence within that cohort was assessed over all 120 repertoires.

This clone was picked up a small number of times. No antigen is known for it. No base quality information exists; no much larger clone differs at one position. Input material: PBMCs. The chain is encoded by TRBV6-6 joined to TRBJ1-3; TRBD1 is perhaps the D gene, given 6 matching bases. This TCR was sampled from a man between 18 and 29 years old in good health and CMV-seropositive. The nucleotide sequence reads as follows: TGTGCCAGCAGCAATGGACAGACGAGGCAAATATATTTT. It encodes CASSNGQTRQIYF.